These T cell receptor beta chains were read from a single sample in a study of OX40 agonist ivuxolimab in advanced cancers. The assay was immunoSEQ multiplex PCR, and TCRdb's table has in-frame clones only and misses some. Of just under 75,000 clones in the sample, 80% to 95% are singletons; the top ten hold approximately 0.45%. The source material was CD4+ or CD8+ T cells sorted from blood, sampled in a trial of the OX40 agonist ivuxolimab. The origin of the receptors is an adult with an advanced solid tumor such as melanoma, head and neck, liver or kidney cancer. Each CDR3 is given with its conserved first and last residue. Fields, in order: J gene, V gene, D gene, clone size, CDR3 DNA, CDR3 protein. The D gene is left open where the match is weak. Clone size is given for some rows only: seen once, a few or many times, or a class if the clone is expanded.

TRBJ1-1,TRBV29-1,NA,NA,TGCAGCGTTGAACTACAGGGTGGGTTTTGGGACACTGAAGCTTTCTTT,CSVELQGGFWDTEAFF
TRBJ2-5,TRBV30,NA,NA,TGTGCCTATCAACCCGACGGCTACTTTCAAGAGACCCAGTACTTC,CAYQPDGYFQETQYF
TRBJ2-3,TRBV2,NA,NA,TGTGCCAGCAATAGCGGATCCACAGATACGCAGTATTTT,CASNSGSTDTQYF
TRBJ1-1,TRBV19,NA,NA,TGTGCCAGTAGTATTGGCGGGGTGAACACTGAAGCTTTCTTT,CASSIGGVNTEAFF
TRBJ2-1,TRBV6-6,NA,NA,TGTGCCAGCAGTTACAGGGGAGGCTCCAGGAACAATGAGCAGTTCTTC,CASSYRGGSRNNEQFF
TRBJ2-2,TRBV7-2,NA,NA,TGTGCCAGCAGCACGCGACAGGGAGGTACCGGGGAGCTGTTTTTT,CASSTRQGGTGELFF
TRBJ1-3,TRBV9,NA,NA,TGTGCCAGCAGCGGGGACCGAGCCTCTGGAAACACCATATATTTT,CASSGDRASGNTIYF
TRBJ2-2,TRBV6-6,NA,NA,TGTGCCAGCAGTTACTCCGACGTCTTTTCCGGGGAGCTGTTTTTT,CASSYSDVFSGELFF
TRBJ2-7,TRBV11-3,TRBD2,NA,TGTGCCAGCAGCTTAGGGGGGACTACCCACGAGCAGTACTTC,CASSLGGTTHEQYF
TRBJ2-7,TRBV7-2,TRBD2,NA,TGTGCCAGCAGCTTAGAGTCTGGCGGGAGTGGTTCCGAGCAGTACTTC,CASSLESGGSGSEQYF
TRBJ1-1,TRBV6-5,NA,NA,TGTGCCAGCAGTCTCGTCGGCCAGGGAGGAGCTGAAGCTTTCTTT,CASSLVGQGGAEAFF
TRBJ2-7,TRBV6-6,NA,NA,TGTGCCAGCAGTTACCCGGGGGAATCCTACGAGCAGTACTTC,CASSYPGESYEQYF
TRBJ2-1,TRBV5-1,NA,NA,TGCGCCAGCAGCTTGGGCAATGAGCAGTTCTTC,CASSLGNEQFF
TRBJ2-7,TRBV7-2,TRBD2,NA,TGTGCCAGCAGCTTAGGTGGGACTAGTGACGAGCAGTACTTC,CASSLGGTSDEQYF
TRBJ2-1,TRBV9,TRBD2,once,TGTGCCAGCAGCGCGACTAGCGGGGTCTCCTACAATGAGCAGTTCTTC,CASSATSGVSYNEQFF
TRBJ2-6,TRBV30,NA,NA,TGTGCCTGGGAGAGAAAAAGCTCTGGGGCCAACGTCCTGACTTTC,CAWERKSSGANVLTF
TRBJ2-3,TRBV2,NA,NA,TGTGCCAGCAACGTCGAGGGAGATACGCAGTATTTT,CASNVEGDTQYF
TRBJ2-7,TRBV5-1,TRBD1,NA,TGCGCCAGCAGCTTGGGGGGACAGGGTAGGAGCGAGCAGTACTTC,CASSLGGQGRSEQYF
TRBJ1-6,TRBV27,NA,NA,TGTGCCAGCAGTTTGGCCGCGATACAGGGTAAACCCCTCCACTTT,CASSLAAIQGKPLHF
TRBJ2-7,TRBV10-1,TRBD2,NA,TGCGCCAGCAGTGATGGGCGGGAGAGCGAGCAGTACTTC,CASSDGRESEQYF
TRBJ2-5,TRBV10-3,NA,NA,TGTGCCATCAACGCGGGATCCCCCCAAGAGACCCAGTACTTC,CAINAGSPQETQYF
TRBJ2-1,TRBV11-3,NA,NA,TGTGCCAGCAGCTTAGAGGACTATTACAATGAGCAGTTCTTC,CASSLEDYYNEQFF
TRBJ1-1,TRBV5-1,TRBD1,NA,TGCGCCAGCAGCTTGACAGGGGGCATGAGCACTGAAGCTTTCTTT,CASSLTGGMSTEAFF
TRBJ2-7,TRBV11-2,NA,NA,TGTGCCAGCAGTTTTAGCGAGGCCGAGCAGTACTTC,CASSFSEAEQYF
TRBJ2-6,TRBV5-1,NA,NA,TGCGCCAGCAGCTTGGGCCAGGGGGCCAACGTCCTGACTTTC,CASSLGQGANVLTF
TRBJ1-5,TRBV9,NA,NA,TGTGCCAGCAGCGCCACGTATACGGGAGCAGGGGTTCAGCCCCAGCATTTT,CASSATYTGAGVQPQHF
TRBJ2-1,TRBV11-3,TRBD2,NA,TGTGCCAGCAGCGAGGTAGCGGGAGCGGAGAATGAGCAGTTCTTC,CASSEVAGAENEQFF
TRBJ1-2,TRBV29-1,NA,NA,TGCAGCGTCGCGATGGGGGGGAGCTCTGGCTACACCTTC,CSVAMGGSSGYTF
TRBJ1-1,TRBV6-5,NA,NA,TGTGCCAGCAGTTACCCAGGGTCGAACACTGAAGCTTTCTTT,CASSYPGSNTEAFF
TRBJ1-3,TRBV5-1,NA,NA,TGCGCCAGCAGCGAACAGGGCGTTGGAAACACCATATATTTT,CASSEQGVGNTIYF
TRBJ2-7,TRBV5-1,NA,NA,TGCGCCAGCAGCTTGGGAGGTCCACACAACTCCTACGAGCAGTACTTC,CASSLGGPHNSYEQYF
TRBJ1-4,TRBV5-1,TRBD1,NA,TGCGCCAGCAGCGGACAGGTTAATGAAAAACTGTTTTTT,CASSGQVNEKLFF
TRBJ2-6,TRBV5-1,NA,NA,TGCGCCAGCAAGGGGGAAGCTGGGGCCAACGTCCTGACTTTC,CASKGEAGANVLTF
TRBJ1-1,TRBV9,NA,NA,TGTGCCAGCAGCGCCCGGGGCCAGAACACTGAAGCTTTCTTT,CASSARGQNTEAFF
TRBJ2-7,TRBV25-1,NA,NA,TGTGCCAGCAGTGCTCTCTACGAGCAGTACTTC,CASSALYEQYF
TRBJ1-2,TRBV19,NA,NA,TGTGCCAGTAGTCGGGCAGGGATTAACTATGGCTACACCTTC,CASSRAGINYGYTF
TRBJ2-1,TRBV6-5,NA,NA,TGTGCCAGCAGTCATTCTAGAAGCTCCTACAATGAGCAGTTCTTC,CASSHSRSSYNEQFF
TRBJ2-2,TRBV4-3,NA,NA,TGCGCCAGCAGCCAAGTGGGGGGCACCGGGGAGCTGTTTTTT,CASSQVGGTGELFF
TRBJ2-3,TRBV15,TRBD1,NA,TGTGCCACCAGCAGAGAGGGACAGGGAACAGATACGCAGTATTTT,CATSREGQGTDTQYF
TRBJ2-3,TRBV2,NA,NA,TGTGCCAGCAGTGAACGCGGGGGCACAGATACGCAGTATTTT,CASSERGGTDTQYF
TRBJ2-7,TRBV18,TRBD1,NA,TGTGCCAGCTCACCCGGGACAGGCGAGTACGAGCAGTACTTC,CASSPGTGEYEQYF
TRBJ2-2,TRBV14,NA,NA,TGTGCCAGCAGCCAAGTCGCTGGGAACACCGGGGAGCTGTTTTTT,CASSQVAGNTGELFF
TRBJ2-2,TRBV2,NA,NA,TGTGCCAGCAGCGTTGGCTCCGGGGAGCTGTTTTTT,CASSVGSGELFF
TRBJ1-5,TRBV2,NA,NA,TGTGCCAGCAGTGAAGAGGGGCCCAGCAATCAGCCCCAGCATTTT,CASSEEGPSNQPQHF
TRBJ1-4,TRBV19,NA,NA,TGTGCCAGTAGTACTCCGGGGTTGGGAAGTGAAAAACTGTTTTTT,CASSTPGLGSEKLFF
TRBJ1-1,TRBV9,NA,NA,TGTGCCAGCAGCGTCATGGGAAACACTGAAGCTTTCTTT,CASSVMGNTEAFF
TRBJ2-7,TRBV11-3,NA,NA,TGTGCCAGCAGCTTAGGTGGGAGCCCCCACGAGCAGTACTTC,CASSLGGSPHEQYF
TRBJ2-2,TRBV29-1,NA,NA,TGCAGCGTTGCCCCGGACAGCGCGAACACCGGGGAGCTGTTTTTT,CSVAPDSANTGELFF
TRBJ1-3,TRBV11-2,TRBD1,NA,TGTGCCAGCAGCTTGGGAACAGGGGGCGCAGGAAACACCATATATTTT,CASSLGTGGAGNTIYF
TRBJ2-3,TRBV2,NA,NA,TGTGCCAGCAGGTCCCGGGACTCAAGCACAGATACGCAGTATTTT,CASRSRDSSTDTQYF
TRBJ2-2,TRBV5-4,TRBD2,NA,TGTGCCAGCAGCCGGGACTACGGGGTCGGGGAGCTGTTTTTT,CASSRDYGVGELFF
TRBJ2-4,TRBV18,NA,NA,TGTGCCAGCTCACCACCTCAGGGGGGTATTCAGTACTTC,CASSPPQGGIQYF
TRBJ1-2,TRBV7-9,TRBD1,NA,TGTGCCAGCGGGGATTACGGGACAGTAGCCGGCTACACCTTC,CASGDYGTVAGYTF
TRBJ2-1,TRBV7-2,TRBD2,NA,TGTGCCAGCAGCTTTAGCGGGAGCTCCTACAATGAGCAGTTCTTC,CASSFSGSSYNEQFF
TRBJ2-2,TRBV5-8,TRBD2,NA,TGTGCCAGCACGCTGCCGGGACTAGCGGGACCGGTCGGGGAGCTGTTTTTT,CASTLPGLAGPVGELFF